This is a list of T cell receptor beta chains from one sample in a study of blood T cells in healthy people across ages. TCRdb re-called the 5' RACE reads with MiXCR, one entry per CDR3 protein. The top ten hold roughly 3.9% of the sample, which has hundreds of thousands of distinct CDR3 sequences, under 25% seen once. Sequenced material: blood. These receptors all stem from a man in his sixties or seventies in good health. Both conserved end residues are part of each CDR3. The size of a clone is reported for some rows only, either as once, few or many, or as a class for expanded clones.

v_call,clone_size,cdr3_aa
TRBV7-2,NA,CASRQGPNTEAFF
TRBV5-1,few,CASSLGGDPYEQYF
TRBV28,NA,CASSFRSGDYGYTF
TRBV20-1,NA,CSARGSGSPHNEQFF
TRBV29-1,few,CSRPEQGCDTDTQYF
TRBV3-1,many,CASSQGGSSETQYF
TRBV12-3/TRBV12-4,NA,CASGPLAATNEKLFF
TRBV28,NA,CASSLGGQGFTEAFF
TRBV7-2,NA,CASSPWGFGTGELFF
TRBV7-9,NA,CASSDDRRNTEAFF
TRBV6-6,few,CASSYPKGVSQPQHF
TRBV20-1,few,CSAWTRSYNEQFF
TRBV14,once,CASSQVTGGVPAFF
TRBV5-8,NA,CASSLGRRTGELFF
TRBV5-1,few,CASSLPEGGYTF
TRBV12-3/TRBV12-4,NA,CASRRTGGRSTDAQYF
TRBV30,few,CAWASGGSGNTIYF
TRBV13,few,CASSLARDRGLNEQFF
TRBV6-5,NA,CASSRRTSGFNEQFF
TRBV28,few,CASSLYRGWGEEKLFF
TRBV9,few,CASSVTSGSFPEQFF
TRBV12-3/TRBV12-4,NA,CASSFGVDISYEQYF
TRBV20-1,few,CSARAFSGSDTQYF
TRBV20-1,few,CSTTGGRTYEQYF
TRBV15,few,CATSISGGPYNEQFF
TRBV20-1,NA,CSAERKGQSSYEQYF
TRBV5-1,many,CASSSDGSYEQYF
TRBV7-9,NA,CASSLSGGLAGTDTQYF
TRBV6-1,few,CACSEALGTRQYF
TRBV5-1,NA,CASSLRTISSGANVLTF
TRBV12-3/TRBV12-4,NA,CASSLGPRGIYNEQFF
TRBV2,many,CASQGNGQETQYF
TRBV9,few,CASSVGLRSGSDTQYF
TRBV6-2/TRBV6-3,NA,CARGPSCPEAFF
TRBV7-3,NA,CASSLGVSDRADEQFF
TRBV6-6,NA,CASSYWGATDTQYF
TRBV3-1,few,CASSQQWVANEKLFF
TRBV20-1,few,CSARQFNSPLHF
TRBV5-6,NA,CASSPYRYNEQFF
TRBV12-5,NA,CASANGAGGPNTDTQYF
TRBV5-1,few,CASSLDAHEQYF
TRBV20-1,NA,CSARGAGMETQYF
TRBV7-8,many,CASSRGQGEAFF
TRBV11-2,NA,CASSLKDGNRWKTDTQYF
TRBV7-2,NA,CASSERTANEKLFF
TRBV28,NA,CASRTGPGHSRYEQYF
TRBV28,NA,CASRAGRYPYNEQFF
TRBV6-5,NA,CASYRAGARETQYF
TRBV7-2,many,CASSSPGPGGTQYF
TRBV20-1,few,CSARDGFSYNEQFF
TRBV7-9,NA,CASSLAQGREETQYF
TRBV2,few,CASSEAGTGVFGELFF